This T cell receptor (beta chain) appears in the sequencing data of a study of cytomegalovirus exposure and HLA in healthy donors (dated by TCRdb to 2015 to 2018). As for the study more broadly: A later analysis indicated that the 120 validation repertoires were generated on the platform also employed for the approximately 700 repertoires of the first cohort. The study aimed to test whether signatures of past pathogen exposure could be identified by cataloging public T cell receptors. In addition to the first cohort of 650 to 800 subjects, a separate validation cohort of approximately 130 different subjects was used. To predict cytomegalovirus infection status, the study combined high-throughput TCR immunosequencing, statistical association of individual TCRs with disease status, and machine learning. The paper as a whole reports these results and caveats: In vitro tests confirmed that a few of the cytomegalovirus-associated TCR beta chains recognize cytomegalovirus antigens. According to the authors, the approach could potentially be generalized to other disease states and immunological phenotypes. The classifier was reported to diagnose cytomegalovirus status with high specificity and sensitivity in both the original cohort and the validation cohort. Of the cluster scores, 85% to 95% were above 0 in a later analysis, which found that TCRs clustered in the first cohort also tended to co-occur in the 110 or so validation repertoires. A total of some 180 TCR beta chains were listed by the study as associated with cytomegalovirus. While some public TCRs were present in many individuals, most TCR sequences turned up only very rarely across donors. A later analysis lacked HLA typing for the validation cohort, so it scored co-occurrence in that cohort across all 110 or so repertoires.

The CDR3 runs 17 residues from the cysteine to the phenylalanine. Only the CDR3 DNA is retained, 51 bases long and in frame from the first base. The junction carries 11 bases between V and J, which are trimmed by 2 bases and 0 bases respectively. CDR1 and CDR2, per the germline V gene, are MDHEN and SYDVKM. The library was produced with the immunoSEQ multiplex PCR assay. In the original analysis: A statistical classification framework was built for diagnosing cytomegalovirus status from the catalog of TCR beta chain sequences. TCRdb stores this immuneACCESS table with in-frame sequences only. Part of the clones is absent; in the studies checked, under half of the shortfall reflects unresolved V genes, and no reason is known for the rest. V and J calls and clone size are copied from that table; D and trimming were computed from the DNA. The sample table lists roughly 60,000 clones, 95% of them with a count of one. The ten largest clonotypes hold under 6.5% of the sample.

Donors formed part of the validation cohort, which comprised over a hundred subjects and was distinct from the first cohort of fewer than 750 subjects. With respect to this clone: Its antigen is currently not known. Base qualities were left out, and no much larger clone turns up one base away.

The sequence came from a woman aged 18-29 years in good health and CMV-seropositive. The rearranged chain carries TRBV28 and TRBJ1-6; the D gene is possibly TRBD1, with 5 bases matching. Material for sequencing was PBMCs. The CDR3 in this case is CASSLPGSSSYNSPLHF. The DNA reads TGTGCCAGCAGTTTACCAGGGTCTAGCTCCTATAATTCACCCCTCCACTTT. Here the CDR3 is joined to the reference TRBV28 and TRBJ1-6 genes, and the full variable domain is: DVKVTQSSRYLVKRTGEKVFLECVQDMDHENMFWYRQDPGLGLRLIYFSYDVKMKEKGDIPEGYSVSREKKERFSLILESASTNQTSMYLCASSLPGSSSYNSPLHFGNGTRLTVT.